This T cell receptor beta chain was captured in a study of response to subunit inactivated influenza vaccine. TCRdb analysed the RT-PCR reads with MiXCR anew, one entry per CDR3 protein. The table records 750,000 to 850,000 distinct CDR3 sequences, 15% to 20% of them present only once. A remark on this clonotype: No antigen is known for it.

Study-level results: Authors suggested each seasonal influenza vaccination recruits few new T cells.

There are 19 residues in the CDR3. J lost 6 bases, V lost 3 bases, and 19 bases had no gene match. The germline V gene encodes CDR1 LGHNA and CDR2 YSLEER. The sample in question was PBMCs from blood, obtained 5 days after vaccination. This chain uses TRBV4-3 with TRBJ2-7; 11 bases are shared with TRBD2. This TCR derives from a man aged 45 to 65 who received an inactivated influenza vaccine. DNA for the CDR3: TGCGCCAGCAGCCAGGTCTCCCCTCTAGCGGGGGGTGGAACGGGCGAGCAGTACTTC. Its translation is CASSQVSPLAGGGTGEQYF.